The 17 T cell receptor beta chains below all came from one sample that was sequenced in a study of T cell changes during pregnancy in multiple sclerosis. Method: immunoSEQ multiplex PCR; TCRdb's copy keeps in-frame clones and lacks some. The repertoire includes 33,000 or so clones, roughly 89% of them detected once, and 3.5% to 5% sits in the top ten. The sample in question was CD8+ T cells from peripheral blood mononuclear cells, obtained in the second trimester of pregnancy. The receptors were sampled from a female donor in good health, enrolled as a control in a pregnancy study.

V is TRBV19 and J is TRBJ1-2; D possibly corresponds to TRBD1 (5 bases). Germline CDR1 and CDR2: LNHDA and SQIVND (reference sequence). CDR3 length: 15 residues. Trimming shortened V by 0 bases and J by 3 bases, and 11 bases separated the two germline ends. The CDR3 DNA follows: TGTGCCAGTAGTATAGATCTGGAGGGGTACTATGGCTACACCTTC. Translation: CASSIDLEGYYGYTF.

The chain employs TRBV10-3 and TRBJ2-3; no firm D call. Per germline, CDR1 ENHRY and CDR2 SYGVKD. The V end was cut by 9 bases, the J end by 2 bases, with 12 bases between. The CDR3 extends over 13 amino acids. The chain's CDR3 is CAISLDLTDTQYF. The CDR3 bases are TGTGCCATTAGCCTCGATCTCACAGATACGCAGTATTTT.

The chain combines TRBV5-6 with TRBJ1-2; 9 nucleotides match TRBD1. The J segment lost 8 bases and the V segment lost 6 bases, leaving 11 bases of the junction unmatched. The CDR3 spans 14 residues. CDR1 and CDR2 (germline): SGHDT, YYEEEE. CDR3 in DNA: TGTGCCAGCATTATTTCCACAGGGGGCAGGGGCTACACCTTC. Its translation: CASIISTGGRGYTF.

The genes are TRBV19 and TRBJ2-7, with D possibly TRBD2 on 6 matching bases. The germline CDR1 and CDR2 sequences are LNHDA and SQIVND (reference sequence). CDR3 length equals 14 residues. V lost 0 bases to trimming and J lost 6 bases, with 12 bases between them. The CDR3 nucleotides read TGTGCCAGTAGTATAGATCTCGCGGGGTCCGAGCAGTACTTC. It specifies CASSIDLAGSEQYF. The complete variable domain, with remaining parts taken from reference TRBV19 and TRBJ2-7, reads DGGITQSPKYLFRKEGQNVTLSCEQNLNHDAMYWYRQDPGQGLRLIYYSQIVNDFQKGDIAEGYSVSREKKESFPLTVTSAQKNPTAFYLCASSIDLAGSEQYFGPGTRLTVT.

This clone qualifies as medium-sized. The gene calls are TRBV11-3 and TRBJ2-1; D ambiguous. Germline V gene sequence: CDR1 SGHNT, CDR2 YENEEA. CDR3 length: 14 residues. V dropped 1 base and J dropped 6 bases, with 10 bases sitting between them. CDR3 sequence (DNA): TGTGCCAGCAGCTTAGGGCCGATTACCAATGAGCAGTTCTTC. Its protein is CASSLGPITNEQFF.

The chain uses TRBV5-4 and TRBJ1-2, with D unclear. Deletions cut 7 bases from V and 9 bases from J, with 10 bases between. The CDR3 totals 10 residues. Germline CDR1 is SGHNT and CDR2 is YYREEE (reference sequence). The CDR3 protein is CASGPGSYTF. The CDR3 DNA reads TGTGCCAGCGGACCCGGGAGCTACACCTTC.

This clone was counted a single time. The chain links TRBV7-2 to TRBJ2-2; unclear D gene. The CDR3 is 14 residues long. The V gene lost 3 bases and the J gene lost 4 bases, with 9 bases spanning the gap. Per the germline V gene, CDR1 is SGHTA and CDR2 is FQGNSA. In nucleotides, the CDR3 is TGTGCCAGCAGCTTTAGCCCCCTCACCGGGGAGCTGTTTTTT. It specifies CASSFSPLTGELFF.

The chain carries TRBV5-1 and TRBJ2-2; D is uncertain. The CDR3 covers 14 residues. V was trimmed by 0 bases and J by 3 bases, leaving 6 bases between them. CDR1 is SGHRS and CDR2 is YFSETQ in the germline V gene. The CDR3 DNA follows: TGCGCCAGCAGCTTGGTTCAGGACACCGGGGAGCTGTTTTTT. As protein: CASSLVQDTGELFF. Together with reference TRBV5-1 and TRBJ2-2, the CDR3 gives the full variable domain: KAGVTQTPRYLIKTRGQQVTLSCSPISGHRSVSWYQQTPGQGLQFLFEYFSETQRNKGNFPGRFSGRQFSNSRSEMNVSTLELGDSALYLCASSLVQDTGELFFGEGSRLTVL.

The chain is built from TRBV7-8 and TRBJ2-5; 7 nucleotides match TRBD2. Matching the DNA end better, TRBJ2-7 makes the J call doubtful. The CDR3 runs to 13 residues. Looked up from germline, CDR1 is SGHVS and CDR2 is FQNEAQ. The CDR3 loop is CASSFPGGYEQYF. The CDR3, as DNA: TGTGCCAGCAGCTTCCCGGGGGGTTACGAGCAGTACTTC.

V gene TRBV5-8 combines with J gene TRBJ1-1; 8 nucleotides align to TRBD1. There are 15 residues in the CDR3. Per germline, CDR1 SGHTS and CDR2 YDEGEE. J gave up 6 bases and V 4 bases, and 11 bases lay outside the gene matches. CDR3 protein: CASSLGTGASAEAFF. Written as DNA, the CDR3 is TGTGCCAGCAGCCTAGGGACAGGTGCGTCCGCTGAAGCTTTCTTT.

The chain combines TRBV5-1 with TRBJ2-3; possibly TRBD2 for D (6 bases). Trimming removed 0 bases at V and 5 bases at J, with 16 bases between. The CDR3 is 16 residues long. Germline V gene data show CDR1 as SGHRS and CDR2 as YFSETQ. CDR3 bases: TGCGCCAGCAGCTTGGAACCCCCCACGGGAGTAGATACGCAGTATTTT. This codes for CASSLEPPTGVDTQYF.

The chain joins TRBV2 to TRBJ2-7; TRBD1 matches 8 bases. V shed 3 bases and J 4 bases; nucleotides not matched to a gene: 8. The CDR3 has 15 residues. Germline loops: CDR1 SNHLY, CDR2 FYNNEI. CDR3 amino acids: CASSDIGTGTYEQYF. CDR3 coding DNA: TGTGCCAGCAGTGATATTGGGACAGGTACTTACGAGCAGTACTTC.

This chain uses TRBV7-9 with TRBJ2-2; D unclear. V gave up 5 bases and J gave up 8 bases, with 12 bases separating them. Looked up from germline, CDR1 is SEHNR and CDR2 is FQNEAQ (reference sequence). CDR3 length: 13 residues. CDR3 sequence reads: CASSPRVGGELFF. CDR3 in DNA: TGTGCCAGCAGCCCTAGAGTCGGGGGGGAGCTGTTTTTT.

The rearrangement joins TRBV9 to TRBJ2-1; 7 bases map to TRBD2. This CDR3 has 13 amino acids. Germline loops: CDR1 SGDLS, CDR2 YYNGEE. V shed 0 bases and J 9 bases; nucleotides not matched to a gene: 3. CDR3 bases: TGTGCCAGCAGCGTAGGTAGCGGGTTTGAGCAGTTCTTC. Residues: CASSVGSGFEQFF.

The CDR3 sequence is CASSRTSGGADTQYF. In nucleotides, the CDR3 is TGCGCCAGCAGCCGGACTAGCGGGGGGGCAGATACGCAGTATTTT. The chain joins TRBV4-3 to TRBJ2-3, with 15 bases fitting TRBD2. The CDR3 runs 15 residues. Losses at the gene ends were 4 bases for V and 4 bases for J; bases not matched to a gene: 0. Germline lookup yields CDR1 LGHNA and CDR2 YSLEER.

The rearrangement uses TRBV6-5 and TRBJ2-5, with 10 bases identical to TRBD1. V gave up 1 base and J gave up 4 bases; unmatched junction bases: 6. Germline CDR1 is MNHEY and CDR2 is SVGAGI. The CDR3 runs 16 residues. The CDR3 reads CASSYYRDRGIETQYF. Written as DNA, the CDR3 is TGTGCCAGCAGTTACTATAGGGACAGGGGTATAGAGACCCAGTACTTC.

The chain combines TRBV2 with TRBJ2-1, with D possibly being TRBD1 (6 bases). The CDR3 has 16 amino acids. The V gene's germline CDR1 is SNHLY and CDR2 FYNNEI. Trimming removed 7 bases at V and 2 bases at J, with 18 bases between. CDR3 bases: TGTGCCAGCATCGCAGAGAGAGGGGGAGCCTACAATGAGCAGTTCTTC. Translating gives CASIAERGGAYNEQFF.